One sample yielded the 7 T cell receptor beta chains listed below, sequenced in a study of identical twins listed by TCRdb under 2016. Library generation was performed with 5' RACE. The sample was run on an Illumina HiSeq 2000. The raw public data were reprocessed by TCRdb itself: fastp quality trimming at Q25, MiXCR clonotype calling, in-frame beta chains only. Identical CDR3 protein sequences are pooled into one entry, listed with their most common genes and DNA. The sample yields about 280,000 distinct CDR3 sequences; approximately 8% were counted once. Roughly 2% of the sample lies in the top ten. This sample was also put to use in a study of yellow fever vaccine responses in identical twins.

Sequencing used memory (CD45RO+) T cells sorted from blood. The cell subset or site tag for this specimen amounts to: CD45RO+ enriched T cells. The receptors were gathered from a young woman in good health.

CDR3 coding DNA: TGCAGTGCTAGTAAGAATTCTAACTATGGCTACACCTTC. It translates to CSASKNSNYGYTF. The rearrangement links TRBV20-1 to TRBJ1-2, with D hard to call. CDR3 length: 13 amino acids. The V end lost 3 bases, the J end lost 0 bases, and 8 bases lay between the germline ends. Germline V gene data show CDR1 as DFQATT and CDR2 as SNEGSKA (reference sequence).

This clonotype was detected ten times or more. The genes are TRBV7-6 and TRBJ2-3; the match to TRBD2 covers 9 bases. V was pared by 1 base and J by 3 bases, with 2 bases of the junction left unmatched. The length of the CDR3 is 15 residues. In germline, CDR1 is SGHVS, CDR2 FNYEAQ. The CDR3 bases are TGTGCCAGCAGCTTAGGGACTAGCGCGACAGATACGCAGTATTTT. This gives the protein CASSLGTSATDTQYF.

This clonotype was detected many times. This chain connects TRBV4-1 to TRBJ2-5; D is possibly TRBD1 (5 bases). Germline values: CDR1 MGHRA, CDR2 YSYEKL. V was cut by 3 bases and J by 0 bases, with 11 bases left in between. The CDR3 consists of 15 residues. The CDR3 is CASSQDGHYQETQYF. The CDR3 DNA reads TGCGCCAGCAGCCAGGACGGACACTACCAAGAGACCCAGTACTTC.

The V call is TRBV6-1, the J call TRBJ2-2; D is undetermined. CDR3 length: 14 amino acids. Germline V gene sequence: CDR1 MNHNS, CDR2 SASEGT. Trimming took 7 bases from V and 1 from J, leaving 10 bases between them. The CDR3 bases are TGTGCCAGCATCCCGCACAAGAACACCGGGGAGCTGTTTTTT. Translating it yields CASIPHKNTGELFF.

This chain uses TRBV27 with TRBJ1-2; TRBD1 aligns across 7 bases. CDR1 and CDR2 from the germline V gene are MNHEY and SMNVEV (reference sequence). V lost 5 bases to trimming and J lost 5 bases; unmatched junction nucleotides: 11. The CDR3 is 15 amino acids. CDR3 sequence: CASSHRQGGGYGYTF. CDR3 DNA: TGTGCCAGCAGTCACCGACAGGGAGGAGGGTATGGCTACACCTTC.

The sample holds many counts of this clonotype. This rearrangement joins TRBV10-3 to TRBJ2-1; 13 bases agree with TRBD2. Germline-derived CDR1 and CDR2 are ENHRY and SYGVKD. The CDR3 contains 15 residues. V was clipped by 4 bases and J by 6 bases; unmatched bases: 3. Here the CDR3 reads CAISGLAGGFNEQFF. As DNA, the CDR3 is TGTGCCATCAGTGGACTAGCGGGAGGCTTCAATGAGCAGTTCTTC.

The table lists this clonotype with a few counts. This chain uses TRBV2 with TRBJ2-7; D remains ambiguous. The CDR3 is made up of 12 amino acids. The ends were cut back, 6 bases at V and 5 bases at J, with 11 bases in the middle. In germline, CDR1 is SNHLY, CDR2 FYNNEI. The CDR3 DNA follows: TGTGCCAGCAGCCCAGCGCGAAACGAGCAGTACTTC. Translation: CASSPARNEQYF. Full variable domain (remainder filled in from reference TRBV2 and TRBJ2-7): EPEVTQTPSHQVTQMGQEVILRCVPISNHLYFYWYRQILGQKVEFLVSFYNNEISEKSEIFDDQFSVERPDGSNFTLKIRSTKLEDSAMYFCASSPARNEQYFGPGTRLTVT.